These T cell receptor beta chains were read from a single sample in a study of T-cell memory formation after mild COVID-19. One entry per CDR3 protein, called by TCRdb with MiXCR from the 5' RACE reads. The table lists 150,000 or so distinct CDR3 sequences, around a third of them singletons. Sample: PBMCs or a T cell subset sorted from them (not recorded which). Every receptor here comes from an adult woman who had mild COVID-19 (a few samples of this study predate the infection). Cell type and time point are not known. Each CDR3 is given with its conserved first and last residue. The D gene is left open where the match is weak. Size tells how often a clone was seen (once, few, many) or the class of an expanded clone, and some rows leave it out.

.,few,TRBJ1-1,TRBV7-8,CASTLFVNTEAFF,TGTGCCAGCACCCTTTTCGTGAACACTGAAGCTTTCTTT
.,.,TRBJ1-1,TRBV11-2,CASSAGRRASTEAFF,TGTGCCAGCAGCGCGGGCCGTAGGGCGTCAACTGAAGCTTTCTTT
.,.,TRBJ2-3,TRBV24-1,CATSDQRAGHSTDTQYF,TGTGCCACCAGTGATCAGAGGGCGGGACATAGCACAGATACGCAGTATTTT
TRBD1,.,TRBJ2-2,TRBV2,CASNGERGQAVLTGELFF,TGTGCCAGCAACGGGGAACGTGGACAGGCCGTTTTGACCGGGGAGCTGTTTTTT
.,.,TRBJ2-7,TRBV20-1,CSLVAESSYEQYF,TGCAGTTTGGTAGCGGAAAGCTCCTACGAGCAGTACTTC
TRBD1,few,TRBJ2-5,TRBV9,CASSETGGWETQYF,TGTGCCAGCAGCGAAACAGGGGGCTGGGAGACCCAGTACTTC
TRBD1,few,TRBJ1-1,TRBV5-6,CASSLHRGGVTEAFF,TGTGCCAGCAGCTTACACAGGGGTGGGGTCACTGAAGCTTTCTTT
.,.,TRBJ2-5,TRBV4-1,CASSQAAGGETQYF,TGCGCCAGCAGCCAAGCGGCAGGGGGGGAGACCCAGTACTTC
TRBD2,many,TRBJ2-7,TRBV20-1,CSARDTGGPGEQYF,TGCAGTGCTAGAGATACGGGGGGGCCGGGAGAGCAGTACTTC
.,.,TRBJ1-1,TRBV7-9,CASSPEWGTEAFF,TGTGCCAGCAGCCCCGAGTGGGGCACTGAAGCTTTCTTT
.,few,TRBJ2-7,TRBV5-1,CASSLEGGEQYF,TGCGCCAGCAGCTTGGAAGGCGGCGAGCAGTACTTC
.,.,TRBJ2-1,TRBV12-3/TRBV12-4,CASSRTFHEQFF,TGTGCCAGCAGTCGTACCTTTCATGAGCAGTTCTTC
.,few,TRBJ1-2,TRBV12-3/TRBV12-4,CASSSGGYGYTF,TGTGCCAGCAGTTCCGGGGGCTATGGCTACACCTTC
.,.,TRBJ1-2,TRBV6-1,CASSENEAGYTF,TGTGCCAGCAGTGAAAACGAGGCTGGCTACACCTTC
.,.,TRBJ1-2,TRBV6-5,CASSYSSTGVYGYTF,TGTGCCAGCAGTTACTCGAGTACGGGGGTATATGGCTACACCTTC
TRBD2,.,TRBJ2-1,TRBV15,CATSRGRSGRVNNEQFF,TGTGCCACCAGCCGAGGGAGGAGCGGGAGAGTAAACAATGAGCAGTTCTTC
.,few,TRBJ2-3,TRBV5-1,CASTLEASDTQYF,TGCGCCAGCACCTTGGAAGCATCAGATACGCAGTATTTT
TRBD1,few,TRBJ2-7,TRBV7-6,CASSLEGQPQYEQYF,TGTGCCAGCAGCTTAGAGGGACAGCCACAATACGAGCAGTACTTC
TRBD1,.,TRBJ1-2,TRBV3-1,CASSHIRTGGNYGYTF,TGTGCCAGCAGCCATATCAGGACAGGTGGGAACTATGGCTACACCTTC
TRBD2,.,TRBJ2-1,TRBV7-9,CASSRAGGYEQFF,TGTGCCAGCAGCCGAGCGGGAGGGTACGAGCAGTTCTTC
.,.,TRBJ1-1,TRBV4-3,CASSQDASRSEAFF,TGCGCCAGCAGCCAAGACGCGTCGCGATCTGAAGCTTTCTTT
TRBD2,.,TRBJ2-7,TRBV7-9,CASSLSGNGLAGAGEQYF,TGTGCCAGCAGCTTATCTGGAAACGGACTAGCGGGAGCTGGTGAGCAGTACTTC
.,few,TRBJ1-3,TRBV20-1,CSARPQVSPGNTIYF,TGCAGTGCCCGGCCCCAGGTCTCCCCTGGAAACACCATATATTTT
TRBD1,few,TRBJ1-2,TRBV27,CASSSNRGEVGYTF,TGTGCCAGCAGTTCTAACAGGGGAGAAGTTGGCTACACCTTC
TRBD2,.,TRBJ2-5,TRBV20-1,CSARPLAGAGETQYF,TGCAGTGCGAGGCCATTAGCGGGAGCCGGGGAGACCCAGTACTTC
TRBD1,few,TRBJ1-5,TRBV12-3/TRBV12-4,CASSATGASQPQHF,TGTGCCAGCAGTGCTACAGGGGCGTCTCAGCCCCAGCATTTT
.,few,TRBJ2-1,TRBV20-1,CSAPKTVYSNNEQFF,TGCAGTGCTCCCAAGACCGTCTATTCTAACAATGAGCAGTTCTTC
.,few,TRBJ2-5,TRBV12-3/TRBV12-4,CASSFGGQETQYF,TGTGCCAGCAGTTTTGGAGGGCAAGAGACCCAGTACTTC
TRBD1,.,TRBJ1-2,TRBV20-1,CSASQMDRDLGYTF,TGCAGTGCTAGCCAAATGGACAGGGACTTAGGCTACACCTTC
TRBD2,.,TRBJ2-7,TRBV9,CASSVGLAGEGEQYF,TGTGCCAGCAGCGTGGGACTAGCGGGAGAGGGCGAGCAGTACTTC
.,.,TRBJ1-1,TRBV29-1,CSVRTVAEAFF,TGCAGCGTTCGGACGGTTGCAGAAGCTTTCTTT
TRBD2,.,TRBJ2-1,TRBV15,CATSGLGTSGTDEQFF,TGTGCCACCAGCGGCCTTGGGACTAGCGGGACCGATGAGCAGTTCTTC
TRBD1,.,TRBJ2-5,TRBV4-3,CASSQDRDGETQYF,TGCGCCAGCAGCCAGGACAGGGATGGAGAGACCCAGTACTTC
.,.,TRBJ2-3,TRBV6-2/TRBV6-3,CASTGVVEWGADTQYF,TGTGCCAGCACGGGGGTAGTGGAGTGGGGGGCAGATACGCAGTATTTT
.,.,TRBJ2-3,TRBV3-1,CASSHGQPDTQYF,TGTGCCAGCAGCCACGGACAGCCAGATACGCAGTATTTT
.,.,TRBJ1-5,TRBV5-1,CASSLMMDQPQHF,TGCGCCAGCAGCTTGATGATGGATCAGCCCCAGCATTTT
.,.,TRBJ2-7,TRBV12-3/TRBV12-4,CASSTGQIYEQYF,TGTGCCAGCAGTACCGGACAGATCTACGAGCAGTACTTC
TRBD2,.,TRBJ2-7,TRBV27,CASSQSSGSNEQYF,TGTGCCAGCAGTCAATCTAGCGGGAGTAACGAGCAGTACTTC
.,few,TRBJ2-7,TRBV7-2,CASSRSPSYEQYF,TGTGCCAGCAGCCGATCCCCATCCTACGAGCAGTACTTC
.,.,TRBJ2-7,TRBV24-1,CATSGGPPYEQYF,TGTGCCACCAGCGGCGGCCCTCCCTACGAGCAGTACTTC
.,.,TRBJ2-5,TRBV4-2,CASSQDVGFQETQYF,TGTGCCAGCAGCCAAGACGTAGGCTTTCAAGAGACCCAGTACTTC
.,few,TRBJ1-5,TRBV6-1,CASSDGRGVAQPQHF,TGTGCCAGCAGTGATGGGAGGGGGGTGGCTCAGCCCCAGCATTTT